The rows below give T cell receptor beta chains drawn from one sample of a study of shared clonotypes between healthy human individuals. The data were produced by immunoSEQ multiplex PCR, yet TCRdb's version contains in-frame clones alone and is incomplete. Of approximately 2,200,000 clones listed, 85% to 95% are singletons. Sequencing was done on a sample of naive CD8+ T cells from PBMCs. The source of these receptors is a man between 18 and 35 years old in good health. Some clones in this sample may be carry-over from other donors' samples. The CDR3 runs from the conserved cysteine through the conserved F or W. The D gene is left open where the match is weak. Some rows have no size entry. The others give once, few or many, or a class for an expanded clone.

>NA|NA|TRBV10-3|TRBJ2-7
TGTGCCATCAGTGAGTTCCACGAGCAGTACTTC
CAISEFHEQYF
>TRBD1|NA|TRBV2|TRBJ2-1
TGTGCCAGCATTGGGACAGGGTGGGATGAGCAGTTCTTC
CASIGTGWDEQFF
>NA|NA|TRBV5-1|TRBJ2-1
TGCGCCAGCAGCTCTACGGGACCCTCCTCCTACAATGAGCAGTTCTTC
CASSSTGPSSYNEQFF
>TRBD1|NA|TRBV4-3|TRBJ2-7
TGCGCCAGCAGCCAAGACCGGGACAGGGTCGTCGAGCAGTACTTC
CASSQDRDRVVEQYF
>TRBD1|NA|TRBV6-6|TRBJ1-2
TGTGCCAGCAGTTTTGGGACAGGGACTAACTATGGCTACACCTTC
CASSFGTGTNYGYTF
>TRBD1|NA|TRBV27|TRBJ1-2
TGTGCCAGCAGTACCCTGGGACAGAACTATGGCTACACCTTC
CASSTLGQNYGYTF
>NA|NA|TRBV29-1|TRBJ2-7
TGCAGCGTTGAAGTTTCCCCAGGGTCCTACGAGCAGTACTTC
CSVEVSPGSYEQYF
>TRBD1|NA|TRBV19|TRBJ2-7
TGTGCCACTAGTCCCGGGACAGGCCCCGGGGAGCAGTACTTC
CATSPGTGPGEQYF
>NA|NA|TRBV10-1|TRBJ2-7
TGCGCCAGCGGCGGACTATACGAGCAGTACTTC
CASGGLYEQYF
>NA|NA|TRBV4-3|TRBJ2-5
TGCGCCAGCAGCCCCCTTGCAGGGGGGGAGGAGACCCAGTACTTC
CASSPLAGGEETQYF
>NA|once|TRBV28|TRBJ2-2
TGTGCCAGCAGTTTACCCTCAGCTGAGAACACCGGGGAGCTGTTTTTT
CASSLPSAENTGELFF